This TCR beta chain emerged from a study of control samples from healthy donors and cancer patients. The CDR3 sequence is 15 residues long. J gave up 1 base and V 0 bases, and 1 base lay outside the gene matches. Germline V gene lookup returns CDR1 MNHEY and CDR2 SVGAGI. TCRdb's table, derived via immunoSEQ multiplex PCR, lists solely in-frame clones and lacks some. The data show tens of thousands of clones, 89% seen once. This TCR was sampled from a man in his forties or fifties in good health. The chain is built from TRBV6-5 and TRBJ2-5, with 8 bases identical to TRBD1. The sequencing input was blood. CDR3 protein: CASSYSTGGQETQYF. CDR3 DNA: TGTGCCAGCAGTTACTCAACAGGGGGCCAAGAGACCCAGTACTTC.